This passage covers 24 T cell receptor beta chains from one sample sequenced in a study of CD8 T cells in ankylosing spondylitis. TCRdb reanalysed the 5' RACE reads using MiXCR and keeps one entry per CDR3 protein. The sample includes a few hundred thousand distinct CDR3 sequences, 20% to 25% of them seen just once. These receptors' targets are unknown. General observations from the study: In ankylosing spondylitis blood, a motif of roughly 8 highly homologous TCR beta variants appeared characteristic.

The specimen was blood, either unsorted or a sorted T cell fraction (not recorded which). These TCRs come from a male donor with ankylosing spondylitis.

The V call is TRBV10-3, the J call TRBJ1-1, with 9 positions matching TRBD1. The V segment lost 6 bases and the J segment 9 bases; nucleotides outside the gene matches: 11. Germline values: CDR1 ENHRY, CDR2 SYGVKD. This CDR3 is 14 amino acids long. The CDR3 loop reads CAIRPSRDRDQAFF. The CDR3 nucleotides read TGTGCCATCAGACCGTCCCGGGACAGGGACCAAGCTTTCTTT.

The chain is built from TRBV10-3 and TRBJ2-3; TRBD2 agrees at 9 bases. In germline, CDR1 is ENHRY, CDR2 SYGVKD. The ends lost 1 base at V and 1 base at J; junction bases unmatched: 0. The CDR3 extends over 15 amino acids. The CDR3 loop is CAISELAGGTDTQYF. The DNA for the CDR3 is TGTGCCATCAGTGAGTTAGCGGGAGGCACAGATACGCAGTATTTT.

The J gene is TRBJ2-5, the V gene TRBV9; D may be TRBD2 (5 bases). Trimming shortened V by 0 bases and J by 5 bases, and 11 bases separated the two germline ends. From germline, CDR1 is SGDLS and CDR2 YYNGEE. This CDR3 region has 14 residues. The CDR3 reads CASSVETERETQYF. In DNA form, the CDR3 reads TGTGCCAGCAGCGTAGAAACAGAGCGGGAGACCCAGTACTTC.

This sequence joins TRBV5-1 and TRBJ1-1, with D hard to call. The germline V gene has CDR1 SGHRS and CDR2 YFSETQ. The ends were cut back, 0 bases at V and 11 bases at J, with 11 bases in the middle. The CDR3 consists of 12 residues. DNA for the CDR3: TGCGCCAGCAGCTTGGATCAGGTTAGGGCTTTCTTT. Its protein product is CASSLDQVRAFF.

There are a few counts of this clonotype. The chain recombines TRBV6-6 with TRBJ1-1, with D uncertain. Trimming stripped 2 bases from V and 4 bases from J, with 8 bases between. The CDR3 extends over 13 amino acids. Germline values: CDR1 MNHNY, CDR2 SVGAGI (reference sequence). CDR3 in amino acids: CASSYERATEAFF. In DNA form, the CDR3 reads TGTGCCAGCAGTTACGAGAGGGCCACTGAAGCTTTCTTT.

The rearrangement joins TRBV12-3 or TRBV12-4 to TRBJ2-1, with D perhaps being TRBD1 or TRBD2 (5 bases each). The CDR3 has 14 residues. Trimming left V 2 bases short and J 12 bases short, with 17 bases between. The CDR3 DNA follows: TGTGCCAGCAGTTTATTGGGACCGATTGGGGGGCAGTTCTTC. This translates into CASSLLGPIGGQFF.

A single count supports this clonotype. The genes are TRBV29-1 and TRBJ2-3, with 7 bases matching TRBD2. Germline loops: CDR1 SQVTM, CDR2 ANQGSEA. This CDR3 spans 15 amino acids. V lost 2 bases, J lost 0 bases, and 5 bases stayed unmatched. The CDR3 nucleotides are TGCAGCGTTGAATTGCCTAGCGGCAGCACAGATACGCAGTATTTT. Its protein product is CSVELPSGSTDTQYF.

The chain has TRBV7-2 and TRBJ1-2; the D gene is possibly TRBD1 (6 bases). Germline CDR1 reads SGHTA; CDR2 reads FQGNSA. Trimming took 5 bases from V and 8 from J, leaving 24 bases between them. There are 16 residues in the CDR3. The CDR3 region has the DNA TGTGCCAGCAGCCCCGGGGGAGGGGGAGGACTATGGGGCTACACCTTC. Its protein is CASSPGGGGGLWGYTF.

This clonotype was observed a few times. The chain carries TRBV6-5 and TRBJ2-7; the D gene is possibly TRBD2 (7 bases). Germline CDR1 MNHEY, CDR2 SVGAGI. Trimming pared 0 bases from V and 9 bases from J, leaving 18 bases between. CDR3 length equals 15 residues. Here the CDR3 DNA reads TGTGCCAGCAGTTACTCCCAGGGGTTTGGGGAGGGGCAGTACTTC. Translated: CASSYSQGFGEGQYF.

The CDR3 reads CASSLQGATLGTQYF. The DNA of the CDR3 is TGTGCCAGCAGCCTACAGGGGGCAACGCTTGGGACCCAGTACTTC. The gene calls are TRBV14 and TRBJ2-5, with TRBD1 matching 9 bases. The CDR3 contains 15 residues. CDR1 is SGHDN, CDR2 FVKESK, per germline. V gave up 4 bases and J gave up 7 bases; unmatched junction bases: 10.

The V and J genes are TRBV20-1 and TRBJ1-2; D is uncertain. Per germline, CDR1 DFQATT and CDR2 SNEGSKA (reference sequence). CDR3 length: 10 amino acids. The V gene lost 1 base and the J gene lost 7 bases, with 4 bases spanning the gap. The CDR3 reads CSARGAGYTF. CDR3 DNA: TGCAGTGCTAGAGGGGCTGGCTACACCTTC.

In its sample, this clonotype was seen once. The chain combines TRBV24-1 with TRBJ2-2; D may be TRBD1 or TRBD2 (5 bases each). The germline CDR1 and CDR2 sequences are KGHDR and SFDVKD. Trimming removed 9 bases from V and 6 bases from J, with 10 bases in between. The CDR3 has 12 amino acids. The CDR3: CATGRGAGELFF. CDR3 sequence (DNA): TGTGCCACCGGAAGGGGAGCCGGGGAGCTGTTTTTT.

CDR3 nucleotides: TGTGCCAGCAGCCGAGAAGGCTCGCCGTCGAGAGGCTACACCTTC. Residues: CASSREGSPSRGYTF. The J gene is TRBJ1-2, the V gene TRBV7-9, with D unresolved. CDR3 length: 15 residues. Germline values: CDR1 SEHNR, CDR2 FQNEAQ (reference sequence). V lost 5 bases and J 8 bases, leaving 21 bases between the germline ends. The whole variable domain, remainder taken from reference TRBV7-9 and TRBJ1-2, is DTGVSQNPRHKITKRGQNVTFRCDPISEHNRLYWYRQTLGQGPEFLTYFQNEAQLEKSRLLSDRFSAERPKGSFSTLEIQRTEQGDSAMYLCASSREGSPSRGYTFGSGTRLTVV.

This rearrangement joins TRBV6-2 or TRBV6-3 to TRBJ2-7; 10 bases align to TRBD1. Germline V gene data show CDR1 as MNHEY and CDR2 as SVGEGT. The junction had 9 bases not matched to a gene; V was cut back by 4 bases and J by 3 bases. CDR3 length: 16 amino acids. The CDR3 sequence is CASSSPHGTGDYEQYF. CDR3 nucleotide sequence: TGTGCCAGCAGTTCCCCTCACGGGACAGGGGACTACGAGCAGTACTTC.

This clonotype was seen a few times. This chain connects TRBV4-1 to TRBJ2-7, with TRBD2 as a possible D gene (7 bases). V shed 4 bases and J shed 2 bases, with 18 bases lying between them. The CDR3 spans 16 residues. CDR1 and CDR2 from the germline V gene are MGHRA and YSYEKL. The chain's CDR3 is CASSPLLSGTPYEQYF. Written as DNA, the CDR3 is TGCGCCAGCAGCCCCCTCTTAAGCGGGACACCCTACGAGCAGTACTTC.

The J gene is TRBJ1-1, the V gene TRBV6-2 or TRBV6-3; 8 nucleotides match TRBD1. This CDR3 comprises 13 residues. V trimming: 6 bases; J trimming: 10 bases; junction bases outside the gene matches: 10. The germline gives CDR1 MNHEY, CDR2 SVGEGT. The CDR3 DNA reads TGTGCCAGCAGGGAACGAACCGGGACAGGAGCTTTCTTT. Residues: CASRERTGTGAFF.

This clonotype was detected only a few times. The chain employs TRBV4-3 and TRBJ1-2; weak D call: TRBD1 (5 bases). V was clipped by 4 bases and J by 4 bases, with 16 bases between them. The CDR3 spans 15 residues. CDR1 LGHNA and CDR2 YSLEER come from the germline V gene. The DNA of the CDR3 is TGCGCCAGCAGCCCCGAGGGGACTGAGGCCTATGGCTACACCTTC. Translation gives CASSPEGTEAYGYTF.

This clonotype was detected only a few times. The chain couples TRBV11-3 to TRBJ2-7; the match to TRBD2 covers 7 bases. The CDR3 runs to 16 residues. Germline V CDR1 and CDR2: SGHNT, YENEEA. J lost 2 bases, V lost 0 bases, and 7 bases had no gene match. The chain's CDR3 is CASSLERGGGTYEQYF. The CDR3 nucleotides read TGTGCCAGCAGCTTAGAAAGGGGCGGGGGAACCTACGAGCAGTACTTC.

The rearrangement joins TRBV11-3 to TRBJ2-5, with a tentative D call TRBD1 (7 bases). V shed 5 bases and J shed 4 bases, with 17 bases lying between them. Looked up from germline, CDR1 is SGHNT and CDR2 is YENEEA. The length of the CDR3 is 15 residues. The CDR3 nucleotides are TGTGCCAGCAGCGCGGGGACAGCTGCCCCAGAGACCCAGTACTTC. Its translation is CASSAGTAAPETQYF.

V and J are TRBV20-1 and TRBJ2-7; 8 bases are a match to TRBD2. Germline V gives CDR1 DFQATT, CDR2 SNEGSKA (reference sequence). This CDR3 region has 15 residues. Trimming removed 2 bases from V and 3 bases from J; junction bases left unmatched: 9. Written as DNA, the CDR3 is TGCAGTGCTAGAAAAAGCGGGAGTAGGGGCTACGAGCAGTACTTC. Its translation: CSARKSGSRGYEQYF.

V is TRBV12-3 or TRBV12-4 and J is TRBJ2-7, with D possibly being TRBD1 or TRBD2 (5 bases each). The CDR3 is 13 residues long. The V end lost 7 bases, the J end lost 2 bases, and 12 bases lay between the germline ends. Here the CDR3 reads CASNFRGAYEQYF. In DNA form, the CDR3 reads TGTGCCAGCAACTTCAGAGGGGCCTACGAGCAGTACTTC.

This clonotype has only a few counts. This chain connects TRBV28 to TRBJ1-1; 7 bases are a match to TRBD1. Germline assignment: CDR1 MDHEN and CDR2 SYDVKM. The length of the CDR3 is 12 residues. V gave up 6 bases and J gave up 11 bases; unmatched junction bases: 9. The DNA of the CDR3 is TGTGCCAGCAGACCGAATGACAGGGTCGCTTTCTTT. This encodes CASRPNDRVAFF. Combining the CDR3 with reference TRBV28 and TRBJ1-1 gives the whole variable domain DVKVTQSSRYLVKRTGEKVFLECVQDMDHENMFWYRQDPGLGLRLIYFSYDVKMKEKGDIPEGYSVSREKKERFSLILESASTNQTSMYLCASRPNDRVAFFGQGTRLTVV.

The V call is TRBV29-1, the J call TRBJ2-7, with no clear D. Germline assignment: CDR1 SQVTM and CDR2 ANQGSEA. V lost 4 bases and J 0 bases, leaving 7 bases between the germline ends. This CDR3 has 12 amino acids. CDR3 nucleotides: TGCAGCGTTGGCCGGCGCTCCTACGAGCAGTACTTC. Amino acid sequence: CSVGRRSYEQYF.

The gene calls are TRBV5-1 and TRBJ1-1; weak D call: TRBD1 (5 bases). V gave up 6 bases and J gave up 5 bases, with 20 bases separating them. The CDR3 contains 15 residues. CDR1 is SGHRS, CDR2 YFSETQ, per germline. CDR3 sequence reads: CASTGTGGVVTEAFF. For the CDR3, the DNA is TGCGCCAGCACAGGAACAGGTGGGGTTGTGACTGAAGCTTTCTTT.